The clone carrying this TCR beta chain was seen repeatedly, ten times or more. Its antigen is unknown. The sample is drawn from a study of spatial heterogeneity in lung cancer. Whole-study results and caveats: One measure, the expanded intratumoral alpha and beta TCR count, tracked tumor mutation counts.

Time point in this sample: sample taken at primary tumor resection. The sequenced material consisted of unsorted whole RNA from tumor, nontumor lung or frozen PBMC. Unique molecular identifiers tagged every individual TCR cDNA molecule. Via MiXCR, TCRdb re-called the 5' RACE reads, giving one row per CDR3 protein. The table has about 15,000 distinct CDR3 sequences, around 6.6% seen once. This CDR3 is built from 14 residues. Germline CDR1 is KGHSH and CDR2 is LQKENI. Trimming removed 6 bases from V and 3 bases from J; junction bases left unmatched: 8. The sample here was lung tumor tissue, taken at surgery. The TCR originated in a male donor with early-stage non-small cell lung cancer. The chain employs TRBV18 and TRBJ2-7; 7 positions match TRBD1. In DNA, the CDR3 is TGTGCCAGCTCTCCTAGGCAGGGGGTCTACGAGCAGTACTTC. Protein sequence: CASSPRQGVYEQYF.